One and the same sample provided the 17 T cell receptor beta chains below, sequenced in a study of blood T cell repertoires in COVID-19. Sequenced by immunoSEQ multiplex PCR; TCRdb stores in-frame clones only, minus some. The sample holds roughly 150,000 clones; 80% are singletons and the top ten take approximately 0.5%. Sequenced sample: peripheral blood. The source is a man aged 60 to 75 with acute or convalescent COVID-19.

The chain carries TRBV2 and TRBJ2-7; 10 bases align to TRBD1. Trimming cost V 6 bases and J 4 bases; bases outside gene matches: 6. CDR1 SNHLY and CDR2 FYNNEI come from the germline V gene. The CDR3 loop spans 14 amino acids. The CDR3: CASRSGTGAYEQYF. The CDR3 bases are TGTGCCAGCAGGTCTGGGACAGGGGCTTACGAGCAGTACTTC. The full variable domain, completed using reference TRBV2 and TRBJ2-7, is EPEVTQTPSHQVTQMGQEVILRCVPISNHLYFYWYRQILGQKVEFLVSFYNNEISEKSEIFDDQFSVERPDGSNFTLKIRSTKLEDSAMYFCASRSGTGAYEQYFGPGTRLTVT.

The chain uses TRBV29-1 and TRBJ1-2; 11 positions agree with TRBD1. Germline V gene data show CDR1 as SQVTM and CDR2 as ANQGSEA. V lost 3 bases, J lost 6 bases, and 9 bases stayed unmatched. The CDR3 runs 15 residues. This chain's CDR3 is CSVDRLGTGGDGYTF. As DNA, the CDR3 is TGCAGCGTTGACCGACTTGGGACAGGGGGTGATGGCTACACCTTC.

CDR3 amino acids: CASSLTGGLEEEQFF. CDR3 DNA: TGTGCCAGCAGCTTAACGGGGGGACTAGAAGAGGAGCAGTTCTTC. The chain carries TRBV7-3 and TRBJ2-1, with 8 bases identical to TRBD2. Unmatched junction bases numbered 8, after V lost 0 bases and J lost 10 bases. Germline loops: CDR1 SGHTA, CDR2 FQGTGA. CDR3 size: 15 residues.

This clone was picked up a small number of times. V gene TRBV19 combines with J gene TRBJ1-2; D possibly corresponds to TRBD1 (6 bases). Between the trimmed V and J ends, which lost 9 bases and 3 bases, there was a span of 17 bases. Germline values: CDR1 LNHDA, CDR2 SQIVND (reference sequence). There are 14 residues in the CDR3. In DNA form, the CDR3 reads TGTGCCAGCCTAAACCGGGACACCTACTATGGCTACACCTTC. Protein: CASLNRDTYYGYTF.

V gene TRBV12-3 or TRBV12-4 combines with J gene TRBJ2-3, with D hard to call. This CDR3 spans 12 amino acids. The germline V and J ends were trimmed by 6 bases and 8 bases, with 12 bases remaining between them. CDR3 bases: TGTGCCAGCAGACCCGCGGTTGGTACGCAGTATTTT. It yields the protein CASRPAVGTQYF.

The chain combines TRBV20-1 with TRBJ2-1, with 11 bases matching TRBD2. Trimming took 3 bases from V and 7 from J; bases not matched to a gene: 11. CDR1 is DFQATT, CDR2 SNEGSKA, per germline (reference sequence). The CDR3 length is 16 residues. The CDR3 spells CSASPGTSGGWNEQFF. CDR3 sequence (DNA): TGCAGTGCTAGTCCCGGGACTAGCGGAGGGTGGAATGAGCAGTTCTTC.

This clone was counted once. The V gene is TRBV23-1, the J gene TRBJ1-1; D not resolved. TRBV23-1 is noted as an ORF with a role that remains uncertain. This CDR3 comprises 13 residues. V was clipped by 2 bases and J by 11 bases, with 15 bases between them. CDR3 DNA sequence: TGCGCCAGCAGTCAAACCCCTGGGCAGAGCGCTTTCTTT. It specifies CASSQTPGQSAFF.

This clone was picked up a small number of times. The chain joins TRBV4-3 to TRBJ1-4, with 8 bases that match TRBD1. Per the germline V gene, CDR1 is LGHNA and CDR2 is YSLEER. Germline trimming cut 1 base from V and 4 bases from J; bases unmatched to any gene: 2. CDR3 length: 15 residues. CDR3 protein: CASSQGTGNNEKLFF. The DNA of the CDR3 is TGCGCCAGCAGCCAAGGGACAGGGAATAATGAAAAACTGTTTTTT.

In DNA, the CDR3 is TGTGCCAGTAGTAACCCTGGGCTAGGGGGCTCCGGGGAGCTGTTTTTT. Residues: CASSNPGLGGSGELFF. V gene TRBV19 combines with J gene TRBJ2-2; 7 nucleotides line up with TRBD1. The ends lost 4 bases at V and 6 bases at J; junction bases unmatched: 11. There are 16 residues in the CDR3. Germline values: CDR1 LNHDA, CDR2 SQIVND (reference sequence).

The chain is built from TRBV28 and TRBJ2-7; 7 bases match TRBD2. The CDR3 runs 15 residues. Germline values: CDR1 MDHEN, CDR2 SYDVKM. V lost 2 bases and J lost 6; bases outside the gene matches: 10. The CDR3 protein is CASSLGSAGEGEQYF. In DNA, the CDR3 is TGTGCCAGCAGTTTAGGGAGCGCGGGGGAGGGCGAGCAGTACTTC.

The V call is TRBV19, the J call TRBJ2-1; TRBD2 matches at 13 bases. Germline values: CDR1 LNHDA, CDR2 SQIVND (reference sequence). The CDR3 has 15 residues. V gave up 4 bases and J gave up 5 bases; unmatched junction bases: 2. For the CDR3, the DNA is TGTGCCAGTAGTAGCGGGACTAGCGGGAACAATGAGCAGTTCTTC. Its protein product is CASSSGTSGNNEQFF. The full variable domain, its missing parts supplied by reference TRBV19 and TRBJ2-1, is DGGITQSPKYLFRKEGQNVTLSCEQNLNHDAMYWYRQDPGQGLRLIYYSQIVNDFQKGDIAEGYSVSREKKESFPLTVTSAQKNPTAFYLCASSSGTSGNNEQFFGPGTRLTVL.

The chain carries TRBV4-3 and TRBJ1-4; 7 bases line up with TRBD1. The CDR3 spans 18 residues. V lost 0 bases and J lost 8; bases outside the gene matches: 15. Looked up from germline, CDR1 is LGHNA and CDR2 is YSLEER. The CDR3 reads CASSQDDREKPRDEKLFF. CDR3 DNA sequence: TGCGCCAGCAGCCAAGATGACAGGGAGAAACCTAGGGACGAAAAACTGTTTTTT.

The genes are TRBV4-3 and TRBJ2-7, with D possibly matching TRBD1 (5 bases). V dropped 0 bases and J dropped 2 bases, with 5 bases sitting between them. Germline values: CDR1 LGHNA, CDR2 YSLEER. This CDR3 contains 13 residues. The CDR3 spells CASSQEQAYEQYF. Written as DNA, the CDR3 is TGCGCCAGCAGCCAAGAACAGGCCTACGAGCAGTACTTC.

Remarks on this clone: In the same sample, other DNA sequences code for this CDR3. The chain employs TRBV7-9 and TRBJ1-5; no clear D. This CDR3 has 13 amino acids. The V gene's germline CDR1 is SEHNR and CDR2 FQNEAQ (reference sequence). V was clipped by 3 bases and J by 4 bases, with 7 bases between them. The CDR3 loop is CASSFRENQPQHF. In DNA, the CDR3 is TGTGCCAGCAGCTTCCGGGAGAATCAGCCCCAGCATTTT.

The J gene is TRBJ1-5, the V gene TRBV6-2 or TRBV6-3; weak D call: TRBD1 (5 bases). The CDR3 has 14 residues. V dropped 2 bases and J dropped 2 bases, with 7 bases sitting between them. The germline gives CDR1 MNHEY, CDR2 SVGEGT. CDR3 in amino acids: CASSYAGGNQPQHF. DNA for the CDR3: TGTGCCAGCAGTTACGCGGGGGGCAATCAGCCCCAGCATTTT.

V and J are TRBV29-1 and TRBJ2-7; possible D gene TRBD2, 7 bases. With 4 bases removed from V and 2 bases from J, the gap between germline ends came to 15 bases. Germline lookup yields CDR1 SQVTM and CDR2 ANQGSEA. CDR3 length: 14 amino acids. CDR3 loop: CSVAVGGPPYEQYF. In DNA form, the CDR3 reads TGCAGCGTTGCAGTGGGGGGGCCACCCTACGAGCAGTACTTC.

The chain is built from TRBV21-1 and TRBJ1-1. TRBV21-1 is noted as a pseudogene. This CDR3 spans 15 amino acids. The DNA of the CDR3 is TGTGCCAGCAGCAAAGGCGAGGGTAAGGGCACTGAAGCTTTCTTT. Protein: CASSKGEGKGTEAFF.